This record covers a single T cell receptor (beta chain). Its antigen is as yet unknown. The sample is drawn from a study of T cell responses to AZD1222 COVID-19 vaccine. Study results and caveats: Two AZD1222 administrations were followed by greater Spike-specific TCR breadth and depth.

Only in-frame clones appear in the TCRdb table, and some are missing; sequencing was by immunoSEQ multiplex PCR. The sample yields fewer than 40,000 clones, 80% to 90% seen once. The specimen was peripheral blood, collected 28 days after the second dose of the MenACWY control vaccine. The TCR comes from an adult who received the MenACWY meningococcal vaccine as a control.

The CDR3 here is CASREPGLGYEQYF. CDR3 nucleotides: TGTGCCAGCAGGGAGCCGGGACTAGGCTACGAGCAGTACTTC. The V and J genes are TRBV6-5 and TRBJ2-7; 8 nucleotides agree with TRBD2. This CDR3 contains 14 residues. Germline trimming cut 6 bases from V and 3 bases from J; bases unmatched to any gene: 7. The germline V gene encodes CDR1 MNHEY and CDR2 SVGAGI.